These T cell receptor beta chains were read from a single sample in a study of T cells after yellow fever vaccination. TCRdb independently ran MiXCR on the 5' RACE reads; one entry per CDR3 protein. The sample shows about 400,000 distinct CDR3 sequences, 6% to 8% of them seen only once. The sequenced sample was PBMCs, obtained 5 days after the yellow fever booster vaccination. The receptor set was obtained from a man aged 25-45 years who received the YFV17D yellow fever vaccine. The CDR3 runs from the conserved cysteine through the conserved F or W.

j_call	v_call	cdr3_aa
TRBJ2-7	TRBV2	CASRLLAGGPPEQYF
TRBJ1-2	TRBV9	CASSVSERRGYTF
TRBJ2-3	TRBV29-1	CSVEPDYPDTQYF
TRBJ1-5	TRBV20-1	CCARVRTANTGNQPQHF
TRBJ2-1	TRBV12-3/TRBV12-4	CASTLSSGMAVEQFF
TRBJ2-1	TRBV5-6	CASSLNRGNEQFF
TRBJ2-1	TRBV12-3/TRBV12-4	CASRVLVYEQFF
TRBJ2-1	TRBV7-6	CASSYGTARYNEQFF
TRBJ2-5	TRBV6-5	CASSSLGGAETQYF
TRBJ2-2	TRBV20-1	CSARDGAFVTGELFF
TRBJ2-5	TRBV6-1	CASSNSGRKTQYF
TRBJ2-5	TRBV5-4	CASSFGTRLQETQYF
TRBJ2-7	TRBV27	CASSLIRGPYEQYF
TRBJ2-1	TRBV6-5	CASSYSNPLYNEQFF
TRBJ2-3	TRBV6-5	CASSYSGGTTDTQYF
TRBJ2-1	TRBV18	CASSELLSGSGNEQFF
TRBJ2-7	TRBV7-2	CASSLGEGSYEQYF
TRBJ2-3	TRBV5-1	CASSSTSMVDTQYF
TRBJ2-6	TRBV5-4	CASSLQAGTGANVLTF
TRBJ1-3	TRBV7-2	CASSLSQGSTGNTIYF
TRBJ2-1	TRBV23-1	CASSQSGRALAGSSYNEQFF
TRBJ1-2	TRBV11-2	CASSLEGTGFGYTF